This passage covers 20 T cell receptor beta chains from one sample sequenced in a study of radiotherapy plus CTLA-4 blockade in lung cancer listed by TCRdb under 2018. To prepare the library, the immunoSEQ multiplex PCR assay was applied. This is the immuneACCESS table as TCRdb keeps it, with only in-frame sequences that have V and J called. A part of the clones is gone; compared with another copy, unresolved V genes explain less than half, and the rest is unexplained. The sample table holds some 74,000 clones, of which around 80% were seen once. The ten top clones hold less than 7.5% of the sample. The specimen comprised peripheral blood, sampled from a patient treated with radiotherapy plus ipilimumab. The source is a human donor with non-small cell lung cancer who had a complete response to radiotherapy plus ipilimumab.

This chain connects TRBV7-9 to TRBJ2-2, with 14 bases aligning to TRBD2. The germline gives CDR1 SEHNR, CDR2 FQNEAQ (reference sequence). The junction had 4 bases not matched to a gene; V was cut back by 6 bases and J by 4 bases. CDR3 size: 16 residues. For the CDR3, the DNA is TGTGCCAGCAGACCCGGACTAGCGGGAGGCACCGGGGAGCTGTTTTTT. Translating gives CASRPGLAGGTGELFF.

This clone has more than one count but fewer than ten. The rearrangement joins TRBV7-2 to TRBJ2-1; 9 positions match TRBD1. Trimming took 7 bases from V and 3 from J; bases not matched to a gene: 4. The CDR3 contains 14 residues. Looked up from germline, CDR1 is SGHTA and CDR2 is FQGNSA. The CDR3 coding sequence is TGTGCCAGCACCGAGGGACAGGGCTACAATGAGCAGTTCTTC. Translating gives CASTEGQGYNEQFF.

This clone was observed a handful of times. This sequence joins TRBV6-1 and TRBJ2-3; tentative D call: TRBD2 (6 bases). Trimming took off 2 bases at V and 1 base at J, with 16 bases between the two ends. Germline CDR1 is MNHNS and CDR2 is SASEGT. The CDR3 is 17 amino acids. The CDR3: CASSEKFGGLGTDTQYF. CDR3 in DNA: TGTGCCAGCAGTGAAAAATTTGGGGGGTTAGGCACAGATACGCAGTATTTT.

The chain has TRBV19 and TRBJ2-2; TRBD2 agrees at 8 bases. The V gene's germline CDR1 is LNHDA and CDR2 SQIVND (reference sequence). The CDR3 runs 15 residues. Trimming took 7 bases from V and 3 from J; bases not matched to a gene: 7. The CDR3 coding sequence is TGTGCCAGTAATTCGGCGGGGGGCCACACCGGGGAGCTGTTTTTT. Translating gives CASNSAGGHTGELFF.

The chain carries TRBV5-4 and TRBJ2-3; D is perhaps TRBD2 (7 bases). Germline assignment: CDR1 SGHNT and CDR2 YYREEE (reference sequence). The CDR3 is 15 residues long. The V and J ends lost 4 bases and 7 bases respectively, with 19 bases between them. Written as DNA, the CDR3 is TGTGCCAGCAGCCTACGTGAGGGGGGGCCAAATACGCAGTATTTT. Translating it yields CASSLREGGPNTQYF.

The rearrangement uses TRBV18 and TRBJ2-1; unclear D gene. The CDR3 spans 13 residues. Germline V gene sequence: CDR1 KGHSH, CDR2 LQKENI. V was shortened by 3 bases and J by 7 bases, with 10 bases between the two germline ends. CDR3 loop: CASSPVPGNEQFF. The CDR3 DNA reads as TGTGCCAGCTCACCCGTACCTGGGAATGAGCAGTTCTTC.

The chain uses TRBV11-2 and TRBJ2-5; the match to TRBD2 covers 12 bases. With 5 bases clipped from V and 2 bases from J, the junction kept 6 bases outside the gene matches. Per germline, CDR1 SGHAT and CDR2 FQNNGV. The CDR3 loop spans 16 amino acids. The CDR3 nucleotides read TGTGCCAGCAGCGTAGGACTAGCGGGGCGTCAAGAGACCCAGTACTTC. Amino acids: CASSVGLAGRQETQYF.

V usage is TRBV6-5 and J usage is TRBJ1-1; D unresolved. V was clipped by 2 bases and J by 1 base, with 5 bases between them. The CDR3 extends over 13 amino acids. Germline CDR1 reads MNHEY; CDR2 reads SVGAGI. CDR3 DNA sequence: TGTGCCAGCAGTTACGGGCGGAACACTGAAGCTTTCTTT. Encoded protein: CASSYGRNTEAFF.

The chain recombines TRBV25-1 with TRBJ1-1; the D gene is possibly TRBD1 (5 bases). Trimming removed 3 bases from V and 5 bases from J, with 10 bases in between. Germline lookup yields CDR1 MGHDK and CDR2 SYGVNS. The CDR3 spans 13 residues. Written as DNA, the CDR3 is TGTGCCAGCAGTGACCCACAGGTTACTGAAGCTTTCTTT. Its translation is CASSDPQVTEAFF.

CDR3: CASSERGETQYF. As DNA, the CDR3 is TGTGCCAGCAGTGAGAGAGGAGAGACCCAGTACTTC. The chain recombines TRBV6-1 with TRBJ2-5, with D unresolved. Germline CDR1 and CDR2: MNHNS and SASEGT. The V end lost 3 bases, the J end lost 4 bases, and 6 bases lay between the germline ends. There are 12 residues in the CDR3.

V and J are TRBV11-3 and TRBJ1-1; D uncertain. V gave up 3 bases and J gave up 11 bases, with 13 bases separating them. The germline CDR1 and CDR2 sequences are SGHNT and YENEEA. This CDR3 comprises 12 residues. CDR3 coding DNA: TGTGCCAGCAGCTTGAAGGGTCTGACGGCTTTCTTT. Translation: CASSLKGLTAFF. Using reference TRBV11-3 and TRBJ1-1 for the parts outside the CDR3, the full variable domain is EAGVVQSPRYKIIEKKQPVAFWCNPISGHNTLYWYLQNLGQGPELLIRYENEEAVDDSQLPKDRFSAERLKGVDSTLKIQPAELGDSAVYLCASSLKGLTAFFGQGTRLTVV.

The chain links TRBV11-2 to TRBJ2-1; 10 bases are shared with TRBD2. CDR1 and CDR2 from the germline V gene are SGHAT and FQNNGV. CDR3 length: 15 amino acids. With 5 bases clipped from V and 1 base from J, the junction kept 2 bases outside the gene matches. The CDR3: CASSLAGESYNEQFF. The CDR3 nucleotides are TGTGCCAGCAGCCTAGCGGGAGAGTCCTACAATGAGCAGTTCTTC. Filled out from reference TRBV11-2 and TRBJ2-1, the complete variable domain reads EAGVAQSPRYKIIEKRQSVAFWCNPISGHATLYWYQQILGQGPKLLIQFQNNGVVDDSQLPKDRFSAERLKGVDSTLKIQPAKLEDSAVYLCASSLAGESYNEQFFGPGTRLTVL.

The CDR3 reads CASSVVGLAGDNEQFF. CDR3 nucleotide sequence: TGTGCCAGCAGCGTAGTGGGTCTAGCGGGGGACAATGAGCAGTTCTTC. The chain links TRBV9 to TRBJ2-1, with 10 bases identical to TRBD2. This CDR3 region has 16 residues. V was clipped by 0 bases and J by 5 bases; unmatched bases: 5. CDR1 and CDR2 from the germline V gene are SGDLS and YYNGEE.

This chain joins TRBV11-3 and TRBJ1-1; D uncertain. This CDR3 is 14 amino acids long. V lost 2 bases and J 6 bases, leaving 13 bases between the germline ends. Germline-derived CDR1 and CDR2 are SGHNT and YENEEA. The DNA for the CDR3 is TGTGCCAGCAGCTTAAATGCAAGAAGCGCTGAAGCTTTCTTT. It encodes CASSLNARSAEAFF.

In this sample, this clone turned up once. The chain combines TRBV9 with TRBJ1-2, with D possibly TRBD1 on 6 matching bases. This CDR3 comprises 15 residues. Trimming removed 2 bases at V and 8 bases at J, with 19 bases between. Germline loops: CDR1 SGDLS, CDR2 YYNGEE. The CDR3 is CASSVDQGRAGGYTF. CDR3 coding DNA: TGTGCCAGCAGCGTCGACCAGGGGCGGGCTGGGGGCTACACCTTC.

This clone was seen only a few times. CDR3 amino acids: CASSLRAQPQHF. CDR3 DNA: TGTGCCAGCTCCCTCAGGGCCCAGCCCCAGCATTTT. The chain combines TRBV7-2 with TRBJ1-5, with a weak D call TRBD1 (5 bases). The V and J ends lost 8 bases and 7 bases respectively, with 12 bases between them. Germline V gives CDR1 SGHTA, CDR2 FQGNSA. This CDR3 region has 12 residues.

The V gene is TRBV2, the J gene TRBJ1-4; D unclear. This CDR3 has 10 amino acids. Looked up from germline, CDR1 is SNHLY and CDR2 is FYNNEI. The V end was cut by 7 bases, the J end by 7 bases, with 4 bases between. CDR3 DNA sequence: TGTGCCAGCAAAAGTGAAAAACTGTTTTTT. It codes for CASKSEKLFF. The full variable domain, in which reference TRBV2 and TRBJ1-4 provide the parts outside the CDR3, is EPEVTQTPSHQVTQMGQEVILRCVPISNHLYFYWYRQILGQKVEFLVSFYNNEISEKSEIFDDQFSVERPDGSNFTLKIRSTKLEDSAMYFCASKSEKLFFGSGTQLSVL.

This sequence joins TRBV5-1 and TRBJ2-1; D call uncertain. Trimming left V 4 bases short and J 3 bases short, with 17 bases between. This CDR3 is built from 16 residues. CDR1 is SGHRS, CDR2 YFSETQ, per germline. In DNA form, the CDR3 reads TGCGCCAGCAGCGAAGGAGTAGCCCAGATCTACAATGAGCAGTTCTTC. This sequence encodes CASSEGVAQIYNEQFF.

The sample holds one count of this clone. This chain uses TRBV12-5 with TRBJ2-4; D uncertain. V dropped 6 bases and J dropped 0 bases, with 12 bases sitting between them. From germline, CDR1 is LGHNT and CDR2 FRNRAP. The CDR3 has 15 amino acids. The CDR3 region has the DNA TGTGCTAGTGGGCCCCAAAGTCTAGCCAAAAACATTCAGTACTTC. It specifies CASGPQSLAKNIQYF.

This clone has more than one count but fewer than ten. The chain joins TRBV18 to TRBJ1-2, with D maybe TRBD1 (5 bases). CDR3 length equals 13 residues. The germline CDR1 and CDR2 sequences are KGHSH and LQKENI. Trimming removed 5 bases at V and 6 bases at J, with 13 bases between. In DNA form, the CDR3 reads TGTGCCAGCTCATTCAGGGAGGGCCATGGCTACACCTTC. It encodes CASSFREGHGYTF.